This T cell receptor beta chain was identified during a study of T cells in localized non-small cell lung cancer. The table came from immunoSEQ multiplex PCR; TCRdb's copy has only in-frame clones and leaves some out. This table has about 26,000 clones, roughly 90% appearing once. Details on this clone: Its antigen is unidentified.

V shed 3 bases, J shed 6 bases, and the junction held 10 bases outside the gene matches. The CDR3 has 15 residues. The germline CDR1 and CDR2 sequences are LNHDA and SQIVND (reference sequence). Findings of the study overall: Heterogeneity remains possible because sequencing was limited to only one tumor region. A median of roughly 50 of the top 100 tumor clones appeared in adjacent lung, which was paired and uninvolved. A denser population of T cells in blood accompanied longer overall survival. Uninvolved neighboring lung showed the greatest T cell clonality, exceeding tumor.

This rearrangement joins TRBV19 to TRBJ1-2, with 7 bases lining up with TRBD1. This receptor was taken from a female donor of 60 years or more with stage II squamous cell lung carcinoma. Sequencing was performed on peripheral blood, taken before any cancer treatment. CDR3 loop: CASSIPEQGWDGYTF. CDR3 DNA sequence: TGTGCCAGTAGTATCCCTGAACAGGGGTGGGATGGCTACACCTTC.